The 17 T cell receptor beta chains listed next were all sequenced from one sample in a study of blood T cell repertoires in COVID-19. Repertoires were generated with immunoSEQ multiplex PCR, while TCRdb's copy carries only in-frame clones and drops some. The sample carries around 250,000 clones, around 84% recorded once. The material sequenced was peripheral blood. The receptors were sampled from a woman aged 40 to 55 who had recovered from COVID-19.

This chain links TRBV30 with TRBJ2-3; D perhaps matches TRBD2 (6 bases). The germline CDR1 and CDR2 sequences are GTSNPN and SVGIG (reference sequence). V lost 7 bases to trimming and J lost 7 bases, with 15 bases between them. The CDR3 contains 12 residues. Written as DNA, the CDR3 is TGTGCCTTTGGGGGGATCGGAAATACGCAGTATTTT. Its protein product is CAFGGIGNTQYF.

To note about this clone: The sample contains more than one DNA sequence encoding this CDR3. The chain couples TRBV7-2 to TRBJ1-3; 10 bases fit TRBD1. With 3 bases clipped from V and 4 bases from J, the junction kept 3 bases outside the gene matches. Germline values: CDR1 SGHTA, CDR2 FQGNSA. This CDR3 region has 15 residues. In DNA, the CDR3 is TGTGCCAGCAGCTTGACAGGGGGCAGAGGAAACACCATATATTTT. It specifies CASSLTGGRGNTIYF.

The V gene is TRBV19, the J gene TRBJ2-1, with 8 bases that match TRBD2. The CDR3 has 14 amino acids. Losses at the gene ends were 4 bases for V and 10 bases for J; bases not matched to a gene: 9. In germline, CDR1 is LNHDA, CDR2 SQIVND (reference sequence). CDR3 coding DNA: TGTGCCAGTAGTACGAGGGGCGGGGGGCTGGAGCAGTTCTTC. Translating it yields CASSTRGGGLEQFF.

The chain combines TRBV6-1 with TRBJ2-2; 10 bases agree with TRBD2. Germline V gene sequence: CDR1 MNHNS, CDR2 SASEGT. Trimming took 3 bases from V and 3 from J; bases not matched to a gene: 4. CDR3 size: 16 residues. The CDR3 coding sequence is TGTGCCAGCAGTGAGATTAGCGGGGGGTACACCGGGGAGCTGTTTTTT. Protein: CASSEISGGYTGELFF.

As DNA, the CDR3 is TGTGCCAGTAGTATAGTGACGGGGGTCCAAGAGACCCAGTACTTC. The encoded protein is CASSIVTGVQETQYF. This rearrangement joins TRBV19 to TRBJ2-5, with D perhaps TRBD2 (6 bases). The V end was cut by 1 base, the J end by 1 base, with 10 bases between. Per the germline V gene, CDR1 is LNHDA and CDR2 is SQIVND (reference sequence). The CDR3 spans 15 residues. The variable domain in full, with the rest retrieved from reference TRBV19 and TRBJ2-5, is DGGITQSPKYLFRKEGQNVTLSCEQNLNHDAMYWYRQDPGQGLRLIYYSQIVNDFQKGDIAEGYSVSREKKESFPLTVTSAQKNPTAFYLCASSIVTGVQETQYFGPGTRLLVL.

This clone was detected a few times. The V and J genes are TRBV6-5 and TRBJ2-3; D not certain. The CDR3 sequence is 15 residues long. Germline V CDR1 and CDR2: MNHEY, SVGAGI. V was pared by 2 bases and J by 0 bases, with 9 bases between. CDR3 in amino acids: CASSYSDPSTDTQYF. In DNA form, the CDR3 reads TGTGCCAGCAGTTACAGCGACCCAAGCACAGATACGCAGTATTTT.

The chain links TRBV7-9 to TRBJ1-2; D is perhaps TRBD1 (5 bases). V lost 4 bases to trimming and J lost 4 bases, with 13 bases between them. The CDR3 spans 14 residues. The germline V gene has CDR1 SEHNR and CDR2 FQNEAQ (reference sequence). CDR3 bases: TGTGCCAGCAGCTCCCCGGGCAGGGCCTATGGCTACACCTTC. Protein sequence: CASSSPGRAYGYTF.

This clone showed up many times. The gene calls are TRBV28 and TRBJ2-7, with a possible D match to TRBD1 (6 bases). This CDR3 has 14 residues. V shed 3 bases and J shed 3 bases, with 12 bases lying between them. Germline CDR1 MDHEN, CDR2 SYDVKM. The DNA for the CDR3 is TGTGCCAGCAGTTTTATGGGACAAAGCTACGAGCAGTACTTC. Residues: CASSFMGQSYEQYF. Complete variable domain (other parts from reference TRBV28 and TRBJ2-7): DVKVTQSSRYLVKRTGEKVFLECVQDMDHENMFWYRQDPGLGLRLIYFSYDVKMKEKGDIPEGYSVSREKKERFSLILESASTNQTSMYLCASSFMGQSYEQYFGPGTRLTVT.

This chain connects TRBV2 to TRBJ2-5, with 15 positions matching TRBD2. Trimming cost V 8 bases and J 4 bases; bases outside gene matches: 2. Per the germline V gene, CDR1 is SNHLY and CDR2 is FYNNEI. The CDR3 has 14 amino acids. CDR3 in amino acids: CASRTSGGAETQYF. The CDR3 nucleotides are TGTGCCAGCCGGACTAGCGGGGGGGCAGAGACCCAGTACTTC.

V and J are TRBV5-4 and TRBJ2-7, with TRBD1 matching 8 bases. CDR1 SGHNT and CDR2 YYREEE come from the germline V gene (reference sequence). This CDR3 is built from 15 residues. The J segment lost 2 bases and the V segment lost 5 bases, leaving 9 bases of the junction unmatched. The CDR3 spells CASSPGQAKTYEQYF. As DNA, the CDR3 is TGTGCCAGCAGTCCGGGACAGGCCAAGACCTACGAGCAGTACTTC.

V gene TRBV7-9 combines with J gene TRBJ1-1, with TRBD1 identical over 9 bases. Germline CDR1 SEHNR, CDR2 FQNEAQ (reference sequence). The CDR3 consists of 13 residues. Trimming at V came to 5 bases and at J to 7 bases, leaving 5 bases not matched to a gene. The DNA of the CDR3 is TGTGCCAGCAGCATAGGACAGGGGATTGAAGCTTTCTTT. Protein: CASSIGQGIEAFF.

V and J are TRBV5-1 and TRBJ2-1, with TRBD2 identical over 7 bases. The CDR3 covers 16 residues. The trim removed 0 bases at V and 2 bases at J, leaving 5 bases unmatched. CDR1 and CDR2 from the germline V gene are SGHRS and YFSETQ. The CDR3, as DNA: TGCGCCAGCAGCTTGGGGCGGGGGAGTACCTACAATGAGCAGTTCTTC. It codes for CASSLGRGSTYNEQFF.

The chain links TRBV11-1 to TRBJ1-1; 9 positions match TRBD1. The germline gives CDR1 SGHAT, CDR2 FQDESV (reference sequence). The ends lost 5 bases at V and 3 bases at J; junction bases unmatched: 4. This CDR3 is 14 amino acids long. Here the CDR3 DNA reads TGTGCCAGCAGCACCCGACAGGGGGACACTGAAGCTTTCTTT. Protein product: CASSTRQGDTEAFF.

The chain has TRBV5-1 and TRBJ1-4; 7 nucleotides align to TRBD1. V lost 0 bases, J lost 3 bases, and 5 bases stayed unmatched. CDR3 length: 16 amino acids. From germline, CDR1 is SGHRS and CDR2 YFSETQ. For the CDR3, the DNA is TGCGCCAGCAGCTTGGGACAGGGCCTGTCTAATGAAAAACTGTTTTTT. As protein: CASSLGQGLSNEKLFF.

The J gene is TRBJ2-7, the V gene TRBV6-2 or TRBV6-3; D might be TRBD1 (6 bases). The CDR3 consists of 15 residues. Germline V gene lookup returns CDR1 MNHEY and CDR2 SVGEGT. Between the trimmed V and J ends, which lost 6 bases and 2 bases, there was a span of 17 bases. CDR3 sequence reads: CASRPGGFLTYEQYF. For the CDR3, the DNA is TGTGCCAGCAGACCTGGGGGCTTCCTCACCTACGAGCAGTACTTC.

The rearrangement joins TRBV28 to TRBJ1-1; D is perhaps TRBD1 (6 bases). Trimming stripped 1 base from V and 7 bases from J, with 13 bases between. The germline CDR1 and CDR2 sequences are MDHEN and SYDVKM. The CDR3 spans 14 residues. The CDR3 here is CASSLYRAAGEAFF. DNA of the CDR3: TGTGCCAGCAGTTTATACAGGGCTGCCGGTGAAGCTTTCTTT.

The chain couples TRBV2 to TRBJ1-1, with 7 bases fitting TRBD1. Germline loops: CDR1 SNHLY, CDR2 FYNNEI. The J segment lost 0 bases and the V segment lost 5 bases, leaving 3 bases of the junction unmatched. CDR3 length: 14 residues. The CDR3 is CASSRTGMNTEAFF. The CDR3 DNA reads as TGTGCCAGCAGTAGGACAGGCATGAACACTGAAGCTTTCTTT.